Listed below are T cell receptor beta chains from one sample, sequenced in a study of CD8+ T cells in alopecia areata. Profiled with immunoSEQ multiplex PCR; TCRdb holds only in-frame clones, not every one. Of about 120,000 clones in the sample, 55% to 70% were seen once. Sequenced: CD4+ T cells sorted from blood. The receptor set was obtained from a human donor in good health. Each CDR3 is given with its conserved first and last residue. The order of the fields is CDR3 length, D gene, V gene, J gene, clone size, CDR3 protein, CDR3 DNA. The D gene is left open where the match is weak. Not all rows give a size; the values are once, few, many and, for expanded clones, a class.

length: 12
D: TRBD1
V: TRBV29-1
J: TRBJ1-2
size: few
CDR3: CSAHDRGSGYTF
DNA: TGCAGCGCCCATGACAGGGGGTCTGGCTACACCTTC

length: 12
D: .
V: TRBV2
J: TRBJ2-5
size: .
CDR3: CASSDSGETQYF
DNA: TGTGCCAGCAGTGATTCTGGGGAGACCCAGTACTTC

length: 18
D: TRBD2
V: TRBV4-1
J: TRBJ2-5
size: .
CDR3: CASSQDPGLAGGQETQYF
DNA: TGCGCCAGCAGCCAGGACCCTGGACTAGCGGGGGGTCAAGAGACCCAGTACTTC

length: 14
D: .
V: TRBV6-6
J: TRBJ2-7
size: once
CDR3: CASSYGGRSYEQYF
DNA: TGTGCCAGCAGTTACGGGGGGCGCTCCTACGAGCAGTACTTC

length: 17
D: TRBD1
V: TRBV7-2
J: TRBJ1-2
size: .
CDR3: CASSLKSGTGGRYGYTF
DNA: TGTGCCAGCAGCTTAAAATCCGGGACAGGGGGCCGATACGGCTACACCTTC

length: 13
D: .
V: TRBV29-1
J: TRBJ2-5
size: few
CDR3: CSVVESPGETQYF
DNA: TGCAGCGTTGTTGAGAGTCCGGGAGAGACCCAGTACTTC

length: 18
D: TRBD1
V: TRBV11-2
J: TRBJ2-6
size: once
CDR3: CASRAPGTGGPGANVLTF
DNA: TGTGCCAGCAGGGCCCCCGGGACAGGGGGTCCTGGGGCCAACGTCCTGACTTTC

length: 13
D: .
V: TRBV5-4
J: TRBJ1-1
size: many
CDR3: CASSPGRSTKAFF
DNA: TGTGCCAGCAGCCCGGGACGGAGTACTAAAGCTTTCTTT

length: 15
D: TRBD1
V: TRBV4-1
J: TRBJ1-2
size: .
CDR3: CASSQGQGGDYGYTF
DNA: TGCGCCAGCAGCCAGGGCCAGGGGGGGGACTATGGCTACACCTTC

length: 17
D: TRBD2
V: TRBV4-1
J: TRBJ2-7
size: .
CDR3: CASSQTPRGSPSYEQYF
DNA: TGCGCCAGCAGCCAGACCCCGCGGGGGTCCCCCTCCTACGAGCAGTACTTC

length: 12
D: .
V: TRBV10-3
J: TRBJ1-2
size: few
CDR3: CAISEFSEPGAF
DNA: TGTGCCATCAGTGAATTCTCTGAGCCAGGGGCCTTC

length: 13
D: .
V: TRBV30
J: TRBJ1-5
size: .
CDR3: CAWGDGGNQPQHF
DNA: TGTGCCTGGGGGGACGGCGGCAATCAGCCCCAGCATTTT

length: 15
D: .
V: TRBV29-1
J: TRBJ1-1
size: .
CDR3: CSVPPPGNTNTEAFF
DNA: TGCAGCGTGCCCCCCCCAGGGAATACGAACACTGAAGCTTTCTTT

length: 15
D: TRBD1
V: TRBV5-1
J: TRBJ1-2
size: .
CDR3: CASSLADRVYDGYTF
DNA: TGCGCCAGCAGCTTGGCTGACAGGGTGTACGATGGCTACACCTTC

length: 13
D: .
V: TRBV29-1
J: TRBJ1-1
size: few
CDR3: CSVDQGMNTEAFF
DNA: TGCAGCGTTGATCAGGGAATGAACACTGAAGCTTTCTTT

length: 12
D: .
V: TRBV29-1
J: TRBJ1-5
size: .
CDR3: CSVGASNQPQHF
DNA: TGCAGCGTTGGTGCCAGCAATCAGCCCCAGCATTTT

length: 16
D: .
V: TRBV23-1
J: TRBJ2-7
size: .
CDR3: CASSQSMGRSSYEQYF
DNA: TGCGCCAGCAGTCAATCGATGGGACGGAGCTCCTACGAGCAGTACTTC

length: 14
D: .
V: TRBV5-1
J: TRBJ2-1
size: few
CDR3: CASSPLGGGNEQFF
DNA: TGCGCCAGCAGCCCCCTAGGAGGCGGGAATGAGCAGTTCTTC

length: 14
D: TRBD2
V: TRBV7-2
J: TRBJ2-5
size: .
CDR3: CASSYTGGQETQYF
DNA: TGTGCCAGCAGCTATACGGGGGGTCAAGAGACCCAGTACTTC

length: 11
D: .
V: TRBV27
J: TRBJ1-2
size: .
CDR3: CASRSGVGYTF
DNA: TGTGCCAGCAGGTCGGGGGTTGGCTACACCTTC

length: 15
D: .
V: TRBV11-2
J: TRBJ2-3
size: few
CDR3: CASSPSQGLTDTQYF
DNA: TGTGCCAGCAGCCCAAGTCAGGGTCTAACAGATACGCAGTATTTT

length: 14
D: .
V: TRBV2
J: TRBJ1-5
size: once
CDR3: CASSAEASNQPQHF
DNA: TGTGCCAGCAGTGCCGAGGCCAGCAATCAGCCCCAGCATTTT

length: 14
D: .
V: TRBV7-2
J: TRBJ1-2
size: .
CDR3: CASIHDRLHYGYTF
DNA: TGTGCCAGCATCCACGACAGGCTACACTATGGCTACACCTTC

length: 10
D: .
V: TRBV29-1
J: TRBJ1-1
size: few
CDR3: CSVAGSRAFF
DNA: TGCAGCGTCGCGGGAAGTAGGGCTTTCTTT

length: 12
D: .
V: TRBV29-1
J: TRBJ2-7
size: few
CDR3: CSAGGSPYEQYF
DNA: TGCAGCGCCGGTGGGTCTCCCTACGAGCAGTACTTC

length: 14
D: .
V: TRBV19
J: TRBJ1-1
size: .
CDR3: CASRPGSMNTEAFF
DNA: TGTGCCAGTAGACCGGGTTCCATGAACACTGAAGCTTTCTTT

length: 13
D: .
V: TRBV29-1
J: TRBJ2-5
size: .
CDR3: CSVEEAFQETQYF
DNA: TGCAGCGTTGAAGAGGCGTTCCAAGAGACCCAGTACTTC

length: 14
D: TRBD1
V: TRBV19
J: TRBJ1-5
size: .
CDR3: CASRGGTGHQPQHF
DNA: TGTGCCAGTAGAGGGGGGACAGGACATCAGCCCCAGCATTTT

length: 14
D: .
V: TRBV19
J: TRBJ2-2
size: few
CDR3: CASSTHSITGELFF
DNA: TGTGCCAGTAGTACCCACAGCATCACCGGGGAGCTGTTTTTT

length: 11
D: .
V: TRBV28
J: TRBJ2-1
size: few
CDR3: CASSLRYEQFF
DNA: TGTGCCAGCAGTTTGAGGTATGAGCAGTTCTTC

length: 14
D: .
V: TRBV23-1
J: TRBJ1-4
size: .
CDR3: CASSQSYTNEKLFF
DNA: TGCGCCAGCAGTCAATCCTACACTAATGAAAAACTGTTTTTT

length: 15
D: .
V: TRBV5-1
J: TRBJ2-5
size: .
CDR3: CASSRDGGRGETQYF
DNA: TGCGCCAGCAGCAGAGACGGGGGGCGCGGGGAGACCCAGTACTTC

length: 15
D: .
V: TRBV25-1
J: TRBJ2-7
size: .
CDR3: CASSEDWGGSYEQYF
DNA: TGTGCCAGCAGTGAAGATTGGGGTGGATCCTACGAGCAGTACTTC

length: 16
D: .
V: TRBV4-1
J: TRBJ1-4
size: .
CDR3: CASSQARAATNEKLFF
DNA: TGCGCCAGCAGCCAAGCTCGGGCAGCAACTAATGAAAAACTGTTTTTT

length: 12
D: .
V: TRBV7-2
J: TRBJ2-5
size: .
CDR3: CASSLDDSTQYF
DNA: TGTGCCAGCAGCTTAGACGATAGTACCCAGTACTTC

length: 15
D: TRBD2
V: TRBV30
J: TRBJ2-3
size: .
CDR3: CAWSPRGGRGDTQYF
DNA: TGTGCCTGGAGCCCTCGCGGGGGGCGCGGGGATACGCAGTATTTT

length: 14
D: TRBD1
V: TRBV14
J: TRBJ1-2
size: .
CDR3: CASSQETGFYGYTF
DNA: TGTGCCAGCAGCCAAGAGACAGGGTTCTATGGCTACACCTTC

length: 13
D: .
V: TRBV18
J: TRBJ2-5
size: .
CDR3: CASSPLEGETQYF
DNA: TGTGCCAGCTCACCCTTGGAGGGAGAGACCCAGTACTTC

length: 13
D: .
V: TRBV6-6
J: TRBJ2-2
size: .
CDR3: CASSRQNTGELFF
DNA: TGTGCCAGCAGCCGACAGAACACCGGGGAGCTGTTTTTT

length: 15
D: TRBD2
V: TRBV29-1
J: TRBJ2-5
size: .
CDR3: CSVRLAGGPWETQYF
DNA: TGCAGCGTCCGACTAGCGGGGGGGCCTTGGGAGACCCAGTACTTC

length: 11
D: TRBD1
V: TRBV29-1
J: TRBJ1-2
size: .
CDR3: CSVVGQYGYTF
DNA: TGCAGCGTTGTGGGACAGTATGGCTACACCTTC

length: 15
D: TRBD2
V: TRBV4-2
J: TRBJ2-5
size: .
CDR3: CASSPPGLAQETQYF
DNA: TGTGCCAGCAGCCCACCGGGACTAGCGCAAGAGACCCAGTACTTC

length: 14
D: .
V: TRBV7-2
J: TRBJ2-5
size: .
CDR3: CASSFRSAQVTQYF
DNA: TGTGCCAGCAGCTTTCGGTCGGCCCAAGTGACCCAGTACTTC

length: 14
D: .
V: TRBV4-1
J: TRBJ2-1
size: .
CDR3: CASSQTGGFNEQFF
DNA: TGCGCCAGCAGCCAAACGGGGGGCTTCAATGAGCAGTTCTTC

length: 11
D: .
V: TRBV30
J: TRBJ1-2
size: .
CDR3: CACLGASGYTF
DNA: TGTGCCTGCCTGGGTGCCTCTGGCTACACCTTC

length: 15
D: .
V: TRBV9
J: TRBJ1-1
size: .
CDR3: CASSPGLGRNTEAFF
DNA: TGTGCCAGCAGCCCAGGGCTCGGGAGGAACACTGAAGCTTTCTTT

length: 18
D: .
V: TRBV6-1
J: TRBJ1-6
size: .
CDR3: CASREAEIFSSYNSPLHF
DNA: TGTGCCAGCAGGGAAGCGGAGATCTTTAGCTCCTATAATTCACCCCTCCACTTT

length: 14
D: .
V: TRBV4-1
J: TRBJ1-2
size: few
CDR3: CASSHNPENYGYTF
DNA: TGCGCCAGCAGCCACAACCCAGAGAACTATGGCTACACCTTC

length: 13
D: .
V: TRBV29-1
J: TRBJ1-2
size: few
CDR3: CSVRWENYYGYTF
DNA: TGCAGCGTTCGTTGGGAGAACTACTATGGCTACACCTTC

length: 13
D: .
V: TRBV6-5
J: TRBJ1-1
size: few
CDR3: CASSEGRRLGAFF
DNA: TGTGCCAGCAGTGAAGGGAGGAGGTTGGGGGCTTTCTTT

length: 15
D: .
V: TRBV6-6
J: TRBJ1-5
size: few
CDR3: CASSFEVGGAQPQHF
DNA: TGTGCCAGCAGCTTTGAGGTGGGGGGTGCTCAGCCCCAGCATTTT

length: 15
D: .
V: TRBV7-8
J: TRBJ2-2
size: few
CDR3: CASSLVGGPTGELFF
DNA: TGTGCCAGCAGCTTAGTCGGGGGACCAACCGGGGAGCTGTTTTTT